Listed below are T cell receptor beta chains from one sample, sequenced in a study of T cell responses to AZD1222 COVID-19 vaccine. Here immunoSEQ multiplex PCR was the method, and the copy in TCRdb shows in-frame clones only, minus some. Here the sample spans about 140,000 clones, approximately 90% being singletons. This sample comprised peripheral blood, obtained on day 0 of AZD1222 vaccination. These receptors originate from an adult in good health. Each CDR3 is given with its conserved first and last residue. D genes are given only for firm matches. Rows give clone size only sometimes, using once, few, many, or a class for an expanded clone.

cdr3_length: 15
v_call: TRBV19
d_call: TRBD1
clone_size: -
j_call: TRBJ1-4
cdr3_nt: TGTGCCAGTACCCCGACAGGGACGGCTAATGAAAAACTGTTTTTT
cdr3_aa: CASTPTGTANEKLFF

cdr3_length: 15
v_call: TRBV3-1/TRBV3-2
d_call: -
clone_size: -
j_call: TRBJ2-3
cdr3_nt: TGTGCCAGCAGCCCCTCTCGGGGGTTCACGGCTACGCAGTATTTT
cdr3_aa: CASSPSRGFTATQYF

cdr3_length: 14
v_call: TRBV19
d_call: -
clone_size: -
j_call: TRBJ1-5
cdr3_nt: TGTGCCGGGGGGGAAAGTACTTGCAATCAGCCCCAGCATTTT
cdr3_aa: CAGGESTCNQPQHF

cdr3_length: 13
v_call: TRBV30
d_call: TRBD1
clone_size: -
j_call: TRBJ2-7
cdr3_nt: TGTGCCTGGAGTCGAGGACAGGCCTACGAGCAGTACTTC
cdr3_aa: CAWSRGQAYEQYF

cdr3_length: 14
v_call: TRBV19
d_call: TRBD1
clone_size: -
j_call: TRBJ1-5
cdr3_nt: TGTGCCAGTAGTCTAACAGGGGTGGTGCAGCCCCAGCATTTT
cdr3_aa: CASSLTGVVQPQHF

cdr3_length: 12
v_call: TRBV5-6
d_call: -
clone_size: once
j_call: TRBJ2-7
cdr3_nt: TGTGCCAGCAGCTCCTATCCCTACGAGCAGTACTTC
cdr3_aa: CASSSYPYEQYF

cdr3_length: 19
v_call: TRBV4-2
d_call: -
clone_size: -
j_call: TRBJ1-4
cdr3_nt: TGTGCCAGCAGCCAAGTCCTGCACCGGGACGGGAAACCTAATGAAAAACTGTTTTTT
cdr3_aa: CASSQVLHRDGKPNEKLFF

cdr3_length: 15
v_call: TRBV5-1
d_call: TRBD1
clone_size: -
j_call: TRBJ1-3
cdr3_nt: TGCGCCAGCAGCTTGGTCCAGGGGGCTGGAAACACCATATATTTT
cdr3_aa: CASSLVQGAGNTIYF

cdr3_length: 14
v_call: TRBV7-2
d_call: -
clone_size: -
j_call: TRBJ1-1
cdr3_nt: TGTGCCAGCAGCGTGGATGGGGGTTGGACTGAAGCTTTCTTT
cdr3_aa: CASSVDGGWTEAFF

cdr3_length: 13
v_call: TRBV6-6
d_call: -
clone_size: -
j_call: TRBJ2-3
cdr3_nt: TGTGCCAGCAGTTCGGTTAGTTTCCATACGCAGTATTTT
cdr3_aa: CASSSVSFHTQYF

cdr3_length: 18
v_call: TRBV4-3
d_call: -
clone_size: -
j_call: TRBJ2-1
cdr3_nt: TGCGCCAGCAGCCAAGAGAGTGTTCGGGGCGGATCCTACAATGAGCAGTTCTTC
cdr3_aa: CASSQESVRGGSYNEQFF

cdr3_length: 13
v_call: TRBV7-2
d_call: -
clone_size: -
j_call: TRBJ2-3
cdr3_nt: TGTGCCAGCAGCTTAGTGGAGGCAGATACGCAGTATTTT
cdr3_aa: CASSLVEADTQYF

cdr3_length: 12
v_call: TRBV28
d_call: -
clone_size: -
j_call: TRBJ1-5
cdr3_nt: TGTGCCAGCAGAACAGGGATTCAGCCCCAGCATTTT
cdr3_aa: CASRTGIQPQHF

cdr3_length: 14
v_call: TRBV28
d_call: -
clone_size: once
j_call: TRBJ1-5
cdr3_nt: TGTGCCAGCAGTTCCTATTCCCGCAATCAGCCCCAGCATTTT
cdr3_aa: CASSSYSRNQPQHF

cdr3_length: 14
v_call: TRBV4-3
d_call: -
clone_size: -
j_call: TRBJ1-5
cdr3_nt: TGCGCCAGCAGCCAAACAGTGCGCAATCAGCCCCAGCATTTT
cdr3_aa: CASSQTVRNQPQHF

cdr3_length: 14
v_call: TRBV5-3
d_call: -
clone_size: -
j_call: TRBJ2-1
cdr3_nt: TGTGCCAGAAGCCCCCGGGACCGCTACAATGAGCAGTTCTTC
cdr3_aa: CARSPRDRYNEQFF

cdr3_length: 15
v_call: TRBV7-2
d_call: -
clone_size: -
j_call: TRBJ1-2
cdr3_nt: TGTGCCAGCAGGCAAGTCAGTTCACCTAACTATGGCTACACCTTC
cdr3_aa: CASRQVSSPNYGYTF

cdr3_length: 14
v_call: TRBV7-2
d_call: -
clone_size: -
j_call: TRBJ2-7
cdr3_nt: TGTGCCAGCAGCTTGGCCGGGAGCCACTACGAGCAGTACTTC
cdr3_aa: CASSLAGSHYEQYF

cdr3_length: 14
v_call: TRBV9
d_call: TRBD2
clone_size: -
j_call: TRBJ2-7
cdr3_nt: TGTGCCAGCAGCAAAATAGCGGGAACCTACGAGCAGTACTTC
cdr3_aa: CASSKIAGTYEQYF

cdr3_length: 14
v_call: TRBV19
d_call: -
clone_size: -
j_call: TRBJ1-1
cdr3_nt: TGTGCCAGTAGCCTACGGGGGGGGCCCCCTGAAGCTTTCTTT
cdr3_aa: CASSLRGGPPEAFF

cdr3_length: 15
v_call: TRBV7-8
d_call: TRBD1
clone_size: -
j_call: TRBJ1-2
cdr3_nt: TGTGCCAGCAGCCCTCGACAGGGTATAGGCTATGGCTACACCTTC
cdr3_aa: CASSPRQGIGYGYTF

cdr3_length: 15
v_call: TRBV4-1
d_call: TRBD1
clone_size: -
j_call: TRBJ2-7
cdr3_nt: TGCGCCAGCAGCTTCCCCGGGACAGTACGGAGGGAGCAGTACTTC
cdr3_aa: CASSFPGTVRREQYF

cdr3_length: 15
v_call: TRBV9
d_call: -
clone_size: -
j_call: TRBJ2-1
cdr3_nt: TGTGCCAGCAGCGTATCAAGGGGCTCCTACAATGAGCAGTTCTTC
cdr3_aa: CASSVSRGSYNEQFF

cdr3_length: 14
v_call: TRBV5-1
d_call: TRBD1
clone_size: -
j_call: TRBJ1-4
cdr3_nt: TGCGCCAGCAGCTTGGGGACAGGGGGCGAAAAACTGTTTTTT
cdr3_aa: CASSLGTGGEKLFF

cdr3_length: 17
v_call: TRBV18
d_call: -
clone_size: -
j_call: TRBJ1-5
cdr3_nt: TGTGCCAGCTCACCACCTGGGGATCTTTATAGCAATCAGCCCCAGCATTTT
cdr3_aa: CASSPPGDLYSNQPQHF

cdr3_length: 15
v_call: TRBV5-1
d_call: TRBD1
clone_size: few
j_call: TRBJ1-2
cdr3_nt: TGCGCCAGCACTCCCCGGGACAGGGGAACCTATGGCTACACCTTC
cdr3_aa: CASTPRDRGTYGYTF

cdr3_length: 13
v_call: TRBV6-5
d_call: -
clone_size: once
j_call: TRBJ1-6
cdr3_nt: TGTGCCAGCATGCGGGACCGAGCGTCACCCCTCCACTTT
cdr3_aa: CASMRDRASPLHF

cdr3_length: 14
v_call: TRBV30
d_call: TRBD1
clone_size: -
j_call: TRBJ2-2
cdr3_nt: TGTGCCTGGAGTGTCGACAGGGTTCCCGGGGAGCTGTTTTTT
cdr3_aa: CAWSVDRVPGELFF

cdr3_length: 14
v_call: TRBV29-1
d_call: -
clone_size: -
j_call: TRBJ2-7
cdr3_nt: TGCAGCGTTGATGGGGACGGAGACCTTGAGGAGCAGTACTTC
cdr3_aa: CSVDGDGDLEEQYF